Below, 12 T cell receptor beta chains from the same sample are listed, as sequenced in a study of T cell changes during pregnancy in multiple sclerosis. Sequencing was performed with immunoSEQ multiplex PCR; in TCRdb, only in-frame clones are kept and a portion is missing. The sample lists under 110,000 clones, about 90% occurring once. The source material was peripheral blood, sampled in the second trimester of pregnancy. The source of these receptors is a female donor with multiple sclerosis, enrolled in a pregnancy study.

The V call is TRBV7-6, the J call TRBJ2-7, with a tentative D call TRBD1 (6 bases). Germline CDR1 is SGHVS and CDR2 is FNYEAQ. The V end was cut by 5 bases, the J end by 6 bases, with 17 bases between. This CDR3 comprises 14 residues. The CDR3, as DNA: TGTGCCAGCAGCCCAGGGACAAACAGGTTCGAGCAGTACTTC. As protein: CASSPGTNRFEQYF.

V usage is TRBV25-1 and J usage is TRBJ2-3; 8 nucleotides line up with TRBD2. The CDR3 loop spans 14 amino acids. CDR1 MGHDK and CDR2 SYGVNS come from the germline V gene. Trimming took 5 bases from V and 13 from J; bases not matched to a gene: 14. This CDR3 reads CASSPPEDSGMEYF. For the CDR3, the DNA is TGTGCCAGCAGTCCCCCCGAAGATAGCGGGATGGAGTATTTT.

The chain joins TRBV11-2 to TRBJ2-3; possible D gene TRBD2, 5 bases. Germline CDR1 reads SGHAT; CDR2 reads FQNNGV. Between the trimmed V and J ends, which lost 4 bases and 4 bases, there was a span of 9 bases. The CDR3 covers 13 residues. The CDR3 region is CASSWRRADTQYF. CDR3 sequence (DNA): TGTGCCAGCAGCTGGAGGCGGGCAGATACGCAGTATTTT.

The gene calls are TRBV11-2 and TRBJ2-6; 7 bases line up with TRBD1. J lost 0 bases, V lost 5 bases, and 13 bases had no gene match. There are 19 residues in the CDR3. The germline CDR1 and CDR2 sequences are SGHAT and FQNNGV. The chain's CDR3 is CASSARRQGPSSGANVLTF. DNA for the CDR3: TGTGCCAGCAGCGCGAGGAGACAGGGACCCTCCTCTGGGGCCAACGTCCTGACTTTC. The variable domain in full, with the rest retrieved from reference TRBV11-2 and TRBJ2-6, is EAGVAQSPRYKIIEKRQSVAFWCNPISGHATLYWYQQILGQGPKLLIQFQNNGVVDDSQLPKDRFSAERLKGVDSTLKIQPAKLEDSAVYLCASSARRQGPSSGANVLTFGAGSRLTVL.

V usage is TRBV7-9 and J usage is TRBJ1-3, with D possibly being TRBD1 (6 bases). The CDR3 extends over 15 amino acids. V shed 3 bases and J shed 3 bases, with 12 bases lying between them. Germline values: CDR1 SEHNR, CDR2 FQNEAQ (reference sequence). The CDR3, as DNA: TGTGCCAGCAGCTTTTCGACAGGTATTGGAAACACCATATATTTT. Translated: CASSFSTGIGNTIYF. The whole variable domain, filled in from reference TRBV7-9 and TRBJ1-3, reads DTGVSQNPRHKITKRGQNVTFRCDPISEHNRLYWYRQTLGQGPEFLTYFQNEAQLEKSRLLSDRFSAERPKGSFSTLEIQRTEQGDSAMYLCASSFSTGIGNTIYFGEGSWLTVV.

The chain employs TRBV2 and TRBJ2-7, with D perhaps matching TRBD1 (6 bases). This CDR3 is 12 amino acids long. Germline V gene sequence: CDR1 SNHLY, CDR2 FYNNEI. V lost 6 bases and J lost 5, with 11 bases in between. CDR3 sequence reads: CASRGDIHEQYF. The DNA of the CDR3 is TGTGCCAGCAGGGGGGACATCCACGAGCAGTACTTC.

The chain employs TRBV7-6 and TRBJ2-2; D is undetermined. V gave up 5 bases and J gave up 4 bases, with 8 bases separating them. CDR3 size: 13 residues. The germline gives CDR1 SGHVS, CDR2 FNYEAQ. CDR3 sequence (DNA): TGTGCCAGCAGCGCGCTTCTCACCGGGGAGCTGTTTTTT. This encodes CASSALLTGELFF.

This rearrangement joins TRBV10-1 to TRBJ2-1; TRBD2 matches at 7 bases. V lost 3 bases to trimming and J lost 5 bases; unmatched junction nucleotides: 7. Germline V lookup: CDR1 WNHNN, CDR2 SYGVQD (reference sequence). This CDR3 spans 15 amino acids. The CDR3 DNA reads TGCGCCAGCAGTGATAGGGGACTAATTGACAATGAGCAGTTCTTC. Translated, it gives CASSDRGLIDNEQFF.

Remarks on this clone: The junction differs from germline at one of its ends, possibly a read error. The V and J genes are TRBV7-7 and TRBJ2-3; 7 nucleotides align to TRBD2. The CDR3 is 15 residues long. Germline V gene sequence: CDR1 SSHAT, CDR2 FNYEAQ (reference sequence). The CDR3 region is CASSLAPGGTDTQYF. CDR3 DNA: TGTGCTAGCAGCTTGGCCCCGGGAGGAACAGATACGCAGTATTTT.

This clone turned up a few times. The chain is built from TRBV29-1 and TRBJ1-1, with 7 nucleotides matching TRBD1. The CDR3 is 14 amino acids. CDR1 and CDR2 (germline): SQVTM, ANQGSEA. V lost 6 bases to trimming and J lost 3 bases; unmatched junction nucleotides: 10. The CDR3, as DNA: TGCAGCGTCCGACAGGGAGAGGGGGACACTGAAGCTTTCTTT. As protein: CSVRQGEGDTEAFF.

This clone came up a few times. The chain uses TRBV9 and TRBJ1-1; D not resolved. CDR1 and CDR2 from the germline V gene are SGDLS and YYNGEE. V lost 0 bases and J 5 bases, leaving 11 bases between the germline ends. This CDR3 spans 14 amino acids. CDR3: CASSVVETATEAFF. CDR3 sequence (DNA): TGTGCCAGCAGCGTAGTAGAGACTGCAACTGAAGCTTTCTTT.

This chain links TRBV4-2 with TRBJ2-1; no clear D. The CDR3 totals 16 residues. Germline loops: CDR1 LGHNA, CDR2 YNFKEQ. V was shortened by 6 bases and J by 0 bases, with 15 bases between the two germline ends. CDR3 DNA sequence: TGTGCCAGCAGAGCCTACTTAGAGAGCTCCTACAATGAGCAGTTCTTC. Amino acid sequence: CASRAYLESSYNEQFF.